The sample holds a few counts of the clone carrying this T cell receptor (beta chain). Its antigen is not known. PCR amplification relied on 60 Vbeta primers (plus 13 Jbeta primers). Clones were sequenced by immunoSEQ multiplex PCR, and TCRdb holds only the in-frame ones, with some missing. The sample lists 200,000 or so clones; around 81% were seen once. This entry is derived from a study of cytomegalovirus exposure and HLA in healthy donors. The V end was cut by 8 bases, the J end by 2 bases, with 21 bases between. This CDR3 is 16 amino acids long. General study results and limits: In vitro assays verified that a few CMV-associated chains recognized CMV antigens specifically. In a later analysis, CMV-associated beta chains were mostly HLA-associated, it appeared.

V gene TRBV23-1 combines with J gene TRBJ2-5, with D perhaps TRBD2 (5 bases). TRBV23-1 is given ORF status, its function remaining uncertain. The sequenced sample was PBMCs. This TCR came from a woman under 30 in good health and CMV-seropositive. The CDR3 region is CASGSRIGCPQETQYF. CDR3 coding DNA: TGCGCCAGCGGGAGTCGCATCGGTTGCCCGCAAGAGACCCAGTACTTC.